The TCR beta chain described here comes from a study of cytomegalovirus exposure and HLA in healthy donors. The study's findings and limits: Rarity characterized most TCR sequences, yet some public TCRs appeared in many donors.

Researchers ran the PCR with 60 Vbeta and 13 Jbeta primers. Only in-frame clones appear in the TCRdb table, and some are missing; sequencing was by immunoSEQ multiplex PCR. The sample holds about 150,000 clones; approximately 84% are singletons and the top ten take under 5%. Note on this clone: As yet, its antigen is unknown.

Each donor's status was that of a healthy bone marrow donor. The sample taken for sequencing was PBMCs. The source of this sequence is a man between 18 and 35 years old in good health and CMV-seronegative.

DNA of the CDR3: TGTGCCAGCAGCCGTACGTTGCTAGCGGGAGACCTGAACACCGGGGAGCTGTTTTTT. It codes for CASSRTLLAGDLNTGELFF. The chain carries TRBV13 and TRBJ2-2; 10 bases fit TRBD2. V lost 5 bases and J lost 1; bases outside the gene matches: 13. The CDR3 spans 19 residues. Germline V lookup: CDR1 PRHDT, CDR2 FYEKMQ (reference sequence). The whole variable domain, filled in from reference TRBV13 and TRBJ2-2, reads AAGVIQSPRHLIKEKRETATLKCYPIPRHDTVYWYQQGPGQDPQFLISFYEKMQSDKGSIPDRFSAQQFSDYHSELNMSSLELGDSALYFCASSRTLLAGDLNTGELFFGEGSRLTVL.